In its sample, the clone carrying this T cell receptor beta chain was seen once. Source study methods: Amplified reference gene primers provided the basis for estimating nucleated cell counts. Some clones are missing from TCRdb's copy, which holds only in-frame ones; the method was immunoSEQ multiplex PCR. From that table come the V and J calls and clone size; the DNA was used to work out D and trimming. Of 210,000 or so clones listed, around 79% are singletons. The data were taken from a study of blood T cell repertoires in COVID-19. Overall study: Whether acute or convalescent, the COVID-19 samples came from the United States, Italy and Spain. T cells, B-cell-depleted T cells, or PBMCs provided the cDNA or gDNA that served as material.

V gave up 2 bases and J gave up 3 bases; unmatched junction bases: 4. The CDR3 spans 15 residues. From germline, CDR1 is MGHRA and CDR2 YSYEKL. The J gene is TRBJ1-2, the V gene TRBV4-1, with 9 bases that match TRBD1. The source material was peripheral blood. The sequence came from a man aged 50 or older who had recovered from COVID-19. The CDR3 protein is CASSQPTGGYYGYTF. The CDR3 coding sequence is TGCGCCAGCAGCCAACCAACAGGGGGCTACTATGGCTACACCTTC.